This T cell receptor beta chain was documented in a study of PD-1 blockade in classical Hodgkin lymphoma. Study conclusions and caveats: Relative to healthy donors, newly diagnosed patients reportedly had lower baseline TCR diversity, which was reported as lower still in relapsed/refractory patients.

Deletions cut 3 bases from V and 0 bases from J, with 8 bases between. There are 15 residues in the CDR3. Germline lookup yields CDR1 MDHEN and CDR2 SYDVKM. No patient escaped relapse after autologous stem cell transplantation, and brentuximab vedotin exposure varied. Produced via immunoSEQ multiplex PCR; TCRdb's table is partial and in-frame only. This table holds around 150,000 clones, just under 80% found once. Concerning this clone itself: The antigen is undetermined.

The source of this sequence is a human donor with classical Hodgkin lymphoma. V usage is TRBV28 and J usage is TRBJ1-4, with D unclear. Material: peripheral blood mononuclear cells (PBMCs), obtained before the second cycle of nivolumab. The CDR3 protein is CASSFQSATNEKLFF. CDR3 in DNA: TGTGCCAGCAGTTTCCAGAGCGCAACTAATGAAAAACTGTTTTTT.